The 3 T cell receptor beta chains below come from one sample, sequenced in a study of blood T cells in healthy people across ages. Then a second PCR, running roughly 7 to 11 cycles, was carried out with a sample-barcoded 5' primer and a J-beta primer mix. Each CDR3 protein gets one entry after TCRdb re-called the 5' RACE reads with MiXCR. The table includes around 1.5 million distinct CDR3 sequences, approximately 38% detected once. What was sequenced was blood. The receptors stem from a young woman in good health.

A note on this clonotype: Sequence at one end of the junction differs from germline and may be a read error. The chain has TRBV7-9 and TRBJ2-7; D is uncertain. The CDR3 runs 13 residues. Looked up from germline, CDR1 is SEHNR and CDR2 is FQNEAQ (reference sequence). The CDR3 DNA reads as TGTACCAGCAGCCCGCGACGCTCCTACGAGCAGTACTTC. Its protein is CTSSPRRSYEQYF.

The chain uses TRBV28 and TRBJ2-3, with TRBD2 matching 7 bases. The germline V gene encodes CDR1 MDHEN and CDR2 SYDVKM. The CDR3 loop spans 15 amino acids. The V and J ends lost 10 bases and 0 bases, in that order; junction bases with no gene match: 10. The CDR3 loop reads CATAILSGSTDTQYF. The DNA for the CDR3 is TGTGCCACCGCCATACTTAGCGGGAGCACAGATACGCAGTATTTT.

The chain has TRBV7-9 and TRBJ2-6; D is ambiguous. The length of the CDR3 is 18 residues. V shed 2 bases and J shed 1 base, with 15 bases lying between them. CDR1 SEHNR and CDR2 FQNEAQ come from the germline V gene (reference sequence). The CDR3 here is CASSLLSGSLSGANVLTF. The CDR3 DNA sequence: TGTGCCAGCAGCTTATTATCTGGTAGCTTATCTGGGGCCAACGTCCTGACTTTC. Based on the CDR3 plus reference TRBV7-9 and TRBJ2-6, the full variable domain is DTGVSQNPRHKITKRGQNVTFRCDPISEHNRLYWYRQTLGQGPEFLTYFQNEAQLEKSRLLSDRFSAERPKGSFSTLEIQRTEQGDSAMYLCASSLLSGSLSGANVLTFGAGSRLTVL.